A single sample is the source of the 30 T cell receptor beta chains below, sequenced in a study of blood T cells in healthy people across ages. Using a J-beta primer mix together with a sample-barcoded 5' primer, a second PCR was run for roughly 6 to 12 cycles. Using its own MiXCR run on the 5' RACE reads, TCRdb lists one record per CDR3 protein. In the table there are 1,300,000 or so distinct CDR3 sequences, approximately 60% of which are singletons. The sample was blood. The receptors derive from a man aged 18 to 29 in good health.

The chain joins TRBV15 to TRBJ2-7, with D unclear. CDR1 is LNHNV and CDR2 is YYDKDF in the germline V gene (reference sequence). V lost 1 base and J lost 4, with 8 bases in between. The CDR3 contains 13 residues. CDR3 nucleotides: TGTGCCACCAGCAGAGCGGGTGTGTACGAGCAGTACTTC. It is translated as CATSRAGVYEQYF.

The chain links TRBV21-1 to TRBJ1-3. TRBV21-1 is recorded as a pseudogene. This CDR3 is built from 19 residues. The CDR3 loop reads CASSKEGGVFLSSGNAIYF. As DNA, the CDR3 is TGTGCCAGCAGCAAAGAAGGCGGTGTCTTCTTGAGCTCTGGAAACGCCATATATTTT.

The chain is built from TRBV29-1 and TRBJ1-2; 7 nucleotides align to TRBD1. The germline V gene has CDR1 SQVTM and CDR2 ANQGSEA. The CDR3 contains 12 residues. Trimming at V came to 3 bases and at J to 6 bases, leaving 4 bases not matched to a gene. The CDR3, as DNA: TGCAGCGTTGATCTTACAGGGGATGGCTACACCTTC. As protein: CSVDLTGDGYTF.

V and J are TRBV10-1 and TRBJ2-5, with D tentatively TRBD2 (6 bases). Germline loops: CDR1 WNHNN, CDR2 SYGVQD (reference sequence). CDR3 length: 14 residues. V lost 0 bases and J lost 5, with 10 bases in between. CDR3 region: CASSESMAGETQYF. DNA for the CDR3: TGCGCCAGCAGTGAGTCGATGGCGGGGGAGACCCAGTACTTC.

This clonotype was seen once. The chain combines TRBV6-1 with TRBJ2-4; maybe TRBD2 (6 bases). The J call is doubtful: the DNA matches TRBJ2-7 better. This CDR3 has 13 residues. The germline gives CDR1 MNHNS, CDR2 SASEGT. The CDR3 spells CAEARTMNDEQYF. In DNA form, the CDR3 reads TGTGCCGAGGCGAGGACTATGAACGACGAGCAGTACTTC.

Points on this clonotype: Compared with germline, one end of the junction differs, possibly owing to a read error. This chain joins TRBV7-9 and TRBJ2-4, with D possibly being TRBD2 (5 bases). The J call is doubtful: the DNA matches TRBJ2-7 better. CDR1 and CDR2 from the germline V gene are SEHNR and FQNEAQ (reference sequence). The CDR3 has 15 residues. CDR3 DNA: TGTGCCTGCAGCTTAGACGGGGTCCCCTCCTACGAGCAGTACTTC. Translation: CACSLDGVPSYEQYF.

The V call is TRBV6-2 or TRBV6-3, the J call TRBJ2-3, with D unclear. The ends were cut back, 3 bases at V and 3 bases at J, with 10 bases in the middle. Germline V CDR1 and CDR2: MNHEY, SVGEGT. This CDR3 has 14 residues. The CDR3: CASSYIKGTDTQYF. The CDR3, as DNA: TGTGCCAGCAGTTATATAAAAGGTACAGATACGCAGTATTTT.

This clonotype occurred a few times. The junction departs from germline at one end; a sequencing error may be responsible. The rearrangement links TRBV5-4 to TRBJ1-2; D not certain. This CDR3 contains 13 residues. Germline lookup yields CDR1 SGHNT and CDR2 YYREEE (reference sequence). The CDR3 sequence is CASSSPRPYGYTF. The CDR3 region has the DNA TGTGCCAGCAGCTCCCCCCGACCGTATGGATACACCTTC.

The chain links TRBV5-1 to TRBJ2-6; D uncertain. V was shortened by 5 bases and J by 1 base, with 13 bases between the two germline ends. This CDR3 has 16 amino acids. CDR1 is SGHRS, CDR2 YFSETQ, per germline. CDR3 DNA sequence: TGCGCCAGCAGGACTGATACAGTTTCTGGGGCCAACGTCCTGACTTTC. Protein product: CASRTDTVSGANVLTF.

This clonotype has only a few counts. The chain combines TRBV4-3 with TRBJ2-1; perhaps TRBD2 as D (6 bases). V was clipped by 0 bases and J by 2 bases, with 14 bases between them. The CDR3 contains 17 residues. The germline gives CDR1 LGHNA, CDR2 YSLEER. For the CDR3, the DNA is TGCGCCAGCAGCCAAGATCCTCGGGGGACCACCTACAATGAGCAGTTCTTC. This translates into CASSQDPRGTTYNEQFF.

The chain has TRBV12-3 or TRBV12-4 and TRBJ1-1; 7 nucleotides line up with TRBD1. This CDR3 is 14 amino acids long. V lost 7 bases, J lost 0 bases, and 5 bases stayed unmatched. The CDR3 bases are TGTGCCAGCACCTTGGGACAGTTGAACACTGAAGCTTTCTTT. Translating it yields CASTLGQLNTEAFF.

The DNA of the CDR3 is TGCAGTGTTAATGACGGAGAAAAATCCTACGAGCAGTACTTC. This translates into CSVNDGEKSYEQYF. The chain combines TRBV20-1 with TRBJ2-7, with D unresolved. Trimming removed 7 bases at V and 1 base at J, with 17 bases between. Per germline, CDR1 DFQATT and CDR2 SNEGSKA (reference sequence). The CDR3 consists of 14 residues.

The chain employs TRBV20-1 and TRBJ2-1; D possibly uses TRBD1 or TRBD2 (5 bases each). The J call is doubtful: the DNA matches TRBJ2-7 better. Per germline, CDR1 DFQATT and CDR2 SNEGSKA (reference sequence). The CDR3 runs 15 residues. The CDR3 loop is CSARYRGSEVGEQYF. The CDR3 DNA follows: TGCAGTGCTAGATACCGGGGCTCCGAGGTAGGGGAGCAGTACTTC.

The chain couples TRBV5-1 to TRBJ1-2; 10 positions match TRBD1. The germline V gene has CDR1 SGHRS and CDR2 YFSETQ. The CDR3 runs 14 residues. CDR3 residues: CAISYGTGEHGYTF. The CDR3, as DNA: TGCGCTATCAGCTACGGGACAGGGGAGCATGGCTACACCTTC.

The J gene is TRBJ1-4, the V gene TRBV12-5, with D hard to call. The CDR3 contains 15 residues. Germline CDR1 is LGHNT and CDR2 is FRNRAP. The germline V and J ends were trimmed by 2 bases and 7 bases, with 14 bases remaining between them. Here the CDR3 reads CASGLPWGRGEKLFF. CDR3 in DNA: TGTGCTAGTGGTTTGCCCTGGGGTCGGGGTGAAAAACTGTTTTTT.

The table lists this clonotype with a count of one. J is TRBJ2-7 and V is TRBV12-5; TRBD1 matches 7 bases. J gave up 1 base and V 1 base, and 4 bases lay outside the gene matches. Germline lookup yields CDR1 LGHNT and CDR2 FRNRAP. The CDR3 totals 15 residues. Here the CDR3 DNA reads TGTGCTAGTGGTTTGGGGACAGGTCCTTCCTACGAGCAGTACTTC. It yields the protein CASGLGTGPSYEQYF.

The chain has TRBV24-1 and TRBJ2-1; D might be TRBD1 (5 bases). Germline V gene sequence: CDR1 KGHDR, CDR2 SFDVKD. The CDR3 totals 14 residues. V dropped 2 bases and J dropped 7 bases, with 11 bases sitting between them. The CDR3 bases are TGTGCCACCAGTGATTCATTAGGGGCGAATGAGCAGTTCTTC. Protein: CATSDSLGANEQFF.

This clonotype was seen a handful of times. The rearrangement joins TRBV7-6 to TRBJ1-6; possible D gene TRBD1, 6 bases. Germline CDR1 and CDR2: SGHVS and FNYEAQ. This CDR3 is built from 14 residues. The V end lost 3 bases, the J end lost 7 bases, and 10 bases lay between the germline ends. CDR3 in DNA: TGTGCCAGCAGCTTTACAGGGCGGAATTCACCCCTCCACTTT. Translating it yields CASSFTGRNSPLHF.

This clonotype was observed a handful of times. The chain has TRBV29-1 and TRBJ2-1; the D is unclear. V was trimmed by 4 bases and J by 0 bases, leaving 13 bases between them. Germline CDR1 and CDR2: SQVTM and ANQGSEA. The CDR3 contains 15 residues. The CDR3 is CSVVSVLSSYNEQFF. The CDR3 DNA is TGCAGCGTTGTTTCGGTCCTCAGCTCCTACAATGAGCAGTTCTTC.

Only a few counts were recorded for this clonotype. The rearrangement uses TRBV12-3 or TRBV12-4 and TRBJ2-1; no clear D gene. V was cut by 3 bases and J by 0 bases, with 6 bases left in between. The CDR3 has 14 residues. CDR3 protein: CASSFSVSYNEQFF. The CDR3 DNA reads TGTGCCAGCAGTTTCTCTGTCTCCTACAATGAGCAGTTCTTC.

The chain carries TRBV9 and TRBJ1-2; D is perhaps TRBD1 (5 bases). Trimming left V 3 bases short and J 0 bases short, with 15 bases between. Germline assignment: CDR1 SGDLS and CDR2 YYNGEE. The CDR3 is made up of 16 amino acids. The CDR3 DNA reads TGTGCCAGCAGCGATCCGGGACGGACAACTAACTATGGCTACACCTTC. It codes for CASSDPGRTTNYGYTF.

This clonotype occurred a few times. The chain employs TRBV7-2 and TRBJ2-3, with a weak D call TRBD2 (6 bases). CDR1 and CDR2 from the germline V gene are SGHTA and FQGNSA. This CDR3 has 17 residues. Trimming stripped 5 bases from V and 3 bases from J, with 21 bases between. This chain's CDR3 is CASSPTRAGRTTDTQYF. The CDR3 DNA reads TGTGCCAGCAGCCCGACGAGGGCGGGGCGGACAACAGATACGCAGTATTTT.

This clonotype turned up a few times. One end of the junction varies from germline; a read error may be responsible. The J gene is TRBJ2-3, the V gene TRBV10-3; tentatively, D is TRBD2 (6 bases). The CDR3 covers 15 residues. The germline CDR1 and CDR2 sequences are ENHRY and SYGVKD. CDR3 in amino acids: CAISESRPGRDTQYF. CDR3 DNA: TGTGCCATCAGCGAGTCCCGGCCAGGGAGGGATACGCAGTATTTT.

CDR3 loop: CASSLGRTGVLRETQYF. CDR3 bases: TGCGCCAGCAGCTTGGGCAGGACAGGGGTGTTACGAGAGACCCAGTACTTC. The J gene is TRBJ2-5, the V gene TRBV5-1; 9 bases are a match to TRBD1. This CDR3 region has 17 residues. Losses at the gene ends were 0 bases for V and 4 bases for J; bases not matched to a gene: 10. Germline V CDR1 and CDR2: SGHRS, YFSETQ.

V gene TRBV2 combines with J gene TRBJ2-4, with TRBD1 identical over 9 bases. The J call may be faulty, since TRBJ2-7 better matches the DNA end. Germline-derived CDR1 and CDR2 are SNHLY and FYNNEI. The CDR3 spans 12 residues. The CDR3 DNA is TGTGCCAGCCGGACAGGGGTCGACGAGCAGTACTTC. This sequence encodes CASRTGVDEQYF.

This clonotype was detected only once. This chain links TRBV20-1 with TRBJ1-5; D is perhaps TRBD1 (5 bases). Per germline, CDR1 DFQATT and CDR2 SNEGSKA (reference sequence). V dropped 3 bases and J dropped 3 bases, with 15 bases sitting between them. CDR3 size: 15 residues. The CDR3 loop reads CSASGDRAANQPQHF. In DNA form, the CDR3 reads TGCAGTGCTAGTGGGGACCGGGCTGCCAATCAGCCCCAGCATTTT.

This clonotype was observed a single time. The V call is TRBV29-1, the J call TRBJ2-7; D gene uncertain. Germline lookup yields CDR1 SQVTM and CDR2 ANQGSEA. CDR3 length: 14 amino acids. Trimming removed 4 bases at V and 5 bases at J, with 18 bases between. The CDR3 here is CSVVVTRNGDEQYF. CDR3 nucleotide sequence: TGCAGCGTTGTCGTTACCCGGAACGGAGACGAGCAGTACTTC.

The chain uses TRBV30 and TRBJ2-3; D gene ambiguous. V lost 0 bases and J 2 bases, leaving 6 bases between the germline ends. CDR1 is GTSNPN and CDR2 is SVGIG in the germline V gene (reference sequence). CDR3 length: 13 residues. Written as DNA, the CDR3 is TGTGCCTGGAGTGTAACTATCACAGATACGCAGTATTTT. This sequence encodes CAWSVTITDTQYF.

The CDR3, as DNA: TGTGCCAGCAAGAAGACCAAAACTCGCACAGATACGCAGTATTTT. Its translation: CASKKTKTRTDTQYF. The gene calls are TRBV2 and TRBJ2-3; D uncertain. Per germline, CDR1 SNHLY and CDR2 FYNNEI. There are 15 residues in the CDR3. V gave up 7 bases and J gave up 1 base, with 15 bases separating them.

This clonotype has a handful of counts. The V gene is TRBV20-1, the J gene TRBJ1-2, with D uncertain. V was trimmed by 7 bases and J by 6 bases, leaving 12 bases between them. Germline V CDR1 and CDR2: DFQATT, SNEGSKA (reference sequence). CDR3 length equals 11 residues. The CDR3 sequence is CSVRQLDGYTF. In DNA, the CDR3 is TGCAGTGTTCGGCAGTTGGATGGCTACACCTTC.